The subject of this entry is one TCR beta chain. This specimen comes from a study of PD-1 and CTLA-4 blockade in melanoma. Some clones are missing from TCRdb's copy, which holds only in-frame ones; the method was immunoSEQ multiplex PCR. The table records almost 30,000 clones, about 89% of them present only once. The germline V gene encodes CDR1 MNHEY and CDR2 SVGAGI. V shed 4 bases, J shed 4 bases, and the junction held 3 bases outside the gene matches. The CDR3 consists of 13 residues. The genes are TRBV6-5 and TRBJ1-2, with TRBD1 matching over 7 bases. The specimen was CD8+ T cells from peripheral blood, collected before anti-PD-1 treatment. This TCR was recovered from a human donor with melanoma. This CDR3 is CASSFTGAYGYTF. The CDR3 nucleotides are TGTGCCAGCAGTTTCACAGGGGCCTATGGCTACACCTTC.